This T cell receptor beta chain was sequenced during a study of T cells in narcolepsy. CDR1 and CDR2 from the germline V gene are LNHDA and SQIVND (reference sequence). The CDR3 spans 11 residues. The V and J ends lost 9 bases and 11 bases, in that order; junction bases with no gene match: 5. A remark on this clone: Its antigen remains unidentified.

The assay was immunoSEQ multiplex PCR, and TCRdb's table has in-frame clones only and misses some. The table includes 25,000 to 35,000 clones, around 82% detected once. Study conclusions and caveats: No autoreactive T cell clone sequences appeared in some memory CD4+ repertoires. Autoreactive HCRT-specific and TRIB2-specific clonotypes were marked in same-patient CSF-versus-blood CD4+ comparisons.

The chain couples TRBV19 to TRBJ1-1, with 11 bases fitting TRBD1. This sequence originates from a human donor with narcolepsy. The sample was CD45RA- memory CD4+ T cells from PBMCs. Here the CDR3 reads CASGDRGFAFF. DNA of the CDR3: TGTGCCAGCGGGGACAGGGGGTTTGCTTTCTTT.